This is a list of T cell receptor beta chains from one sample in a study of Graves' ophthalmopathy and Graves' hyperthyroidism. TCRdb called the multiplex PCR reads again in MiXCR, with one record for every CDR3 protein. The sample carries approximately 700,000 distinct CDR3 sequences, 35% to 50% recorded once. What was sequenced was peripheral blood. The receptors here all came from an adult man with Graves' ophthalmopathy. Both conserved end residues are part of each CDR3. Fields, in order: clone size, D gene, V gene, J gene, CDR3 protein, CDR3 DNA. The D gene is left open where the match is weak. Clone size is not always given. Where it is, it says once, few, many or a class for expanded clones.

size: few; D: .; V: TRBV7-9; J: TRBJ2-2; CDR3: CASSLGRGTTGELFF; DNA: TGTGCCAGCAGCTTGGGCAGGGGTACCACCGGGGAGCTGTTTTTT
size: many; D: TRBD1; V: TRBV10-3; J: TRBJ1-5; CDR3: CAISVDRYQPQHF; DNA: TGTGCCATCAGCGTGGACAGGTATCAGCCCCAGCATTTT
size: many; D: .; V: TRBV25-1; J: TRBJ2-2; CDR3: CASSQNTGELFF; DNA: TGTGCCAGCAGCCAGAACACCGGGGAGCTGTTTTTT
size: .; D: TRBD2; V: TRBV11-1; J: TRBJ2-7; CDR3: CASSLALVASGRHEQYF; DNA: TGTGCCAGCAGTTTAGCGCTTGTGGCTAGCGGGAGGCACGAGCAGTACTTC
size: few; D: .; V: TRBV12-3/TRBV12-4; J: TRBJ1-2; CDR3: CASSFEGGGPLNYGYTF; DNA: TGTGCCAGCAGTTTTGAAGGCGGCGGCCCCTTAAACTATGGCTACACCTTC
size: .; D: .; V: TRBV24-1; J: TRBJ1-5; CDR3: CASSQLGQQETQHF; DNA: TGTGCCAGCAGCCAACTGGGGCAGCAAGAGACCCAGCATTTT
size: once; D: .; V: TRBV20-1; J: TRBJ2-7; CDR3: CSARDPGLPNF; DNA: TGCAGTGCTAGAGATCCAGGACTACCGAACTTC
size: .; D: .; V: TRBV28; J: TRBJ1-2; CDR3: CASSPPGGHGYTF; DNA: TGTGCCAGCAGTCCCCCCGGGGGACACGGCTACACCTTC
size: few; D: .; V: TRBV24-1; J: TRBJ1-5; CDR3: CASRPGGVNSNQPQHF; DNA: TGTGCCAGCAGACCAGGTGGGGTGAATAGCAATCAGCCCCAGCATTTT
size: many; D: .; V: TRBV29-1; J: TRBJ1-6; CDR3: CSVGGGNSPLHF; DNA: TGCAGCGTCGGAGGCGGAAATTCACCCCTCCACTTT
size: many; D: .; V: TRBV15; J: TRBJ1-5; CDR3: CATSRDAGLGQPQHF; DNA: TGTGCCACCAGCAGAGATGCGGGGTTGGGCCAGCCCCAGCATTTT
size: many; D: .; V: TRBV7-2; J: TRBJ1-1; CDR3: CASSSWDKGTEAFF; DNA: TGTGCCAGCAGCTCATGGGACAAAGGAACTGAAGCTTTCTTT
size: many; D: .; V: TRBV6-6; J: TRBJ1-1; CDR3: CASSYSGRNTEAFF; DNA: TGTGCCAGCAGTTACTCTGGCAGGAACACTGAAGCTTTCTTT
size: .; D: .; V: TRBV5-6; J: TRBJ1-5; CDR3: CASSLWAGFRNQPQHF; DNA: TGTGCCAGCAGCTTGTGGGCAGGGTTTCGCAATCAGCCCCAGCATTTT
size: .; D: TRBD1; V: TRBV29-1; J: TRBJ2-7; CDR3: CSAGQGNLAEQYF; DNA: TGCAGCGCGGGACAGGGGAATCTAGCTGAGCAGTACTTC
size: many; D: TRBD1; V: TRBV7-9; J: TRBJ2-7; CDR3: CASTRQGGRYEQYF; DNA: TGTGCCAGCACCCGACAGGGGGGACGATACGAGCAGTACTTC
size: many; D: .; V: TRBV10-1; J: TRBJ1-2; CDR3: CASSESCGATYGYTF; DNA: TGCGCCAGCAGTGAGTCATGCGGCGCGACGTATGGCTACACCTTC
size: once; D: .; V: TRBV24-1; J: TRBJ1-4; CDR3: CATSVRKGGTTNEKLFF; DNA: TGTGCCACCAGCGTTAGAAAGGGGGGCACGACTAATGAAAAACTGTTTTTT
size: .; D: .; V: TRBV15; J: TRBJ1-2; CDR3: CATGSGPRGYTF; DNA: TGTGCCACAGGTTCAGGACCGCGAGGCTACACCTTC
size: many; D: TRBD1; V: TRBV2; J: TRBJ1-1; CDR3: CASSEMRTGRRPMNTEAFF; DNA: TGTGCCAGCAGTGAAATGCGGACAGGCAGAAGGCCCATGAACACTGAAGCTTTCTTT
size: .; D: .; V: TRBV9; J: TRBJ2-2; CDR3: CASSGLPGGADTGELFF; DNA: TGTGCCAGCAGCGGACTCCCTGGGGGCGCGGACACCGGGGAGCTGTTTTTT
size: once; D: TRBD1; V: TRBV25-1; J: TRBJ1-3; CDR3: CASSPDRVSSGRLRNTIYF; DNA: TGTGCCAGCAGTCCGGACAGGGTTTCAAGTGGCCGTTTGCGTAACACCATATATTTT
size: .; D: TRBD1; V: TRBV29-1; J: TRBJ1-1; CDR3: CSVDYGTGFGTEAFF; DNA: TGCAGCGTTGACTACGGGACAGGGTTCGGAACTGAAGCTTTCTTT
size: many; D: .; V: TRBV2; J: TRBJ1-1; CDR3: CASSEETLGTEAFF; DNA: TGTGCCAGCAGTGAAGAGACCCTCGGGACTGAAGCTTTCTTT